A selection of T cell receptor beta chains follows, all from one sample in a study of blood T cell repertoires in COVID-19. The repertoire was sequenced with immunoSEQ multiplex PCR; TCRdb's copy has only in-frame clones and lacks some. This sample yields around 290,000 clones, of which more than 85% are seen a single time; about 4.6% belongs to the top ten. The sample was peripheral blood. These receptor sequences come from a man aged 40-55 years with acute or convalescent COVID-19. Both conserved end residues are part of each CDR3.

TRBJ1-6,TRBV3-1/TRBV3-2,CASSQGQIYNSPLHF
TRBJ2-1,TRBV11-1,CASSFKSYLNNEQFF
TRBJ2-1,TRBV11-2,CASSFGRGEQFF
TRBJ2-7,TRBV4-1,CASSLVVGTSTSYEQYF
TRBJ2-7,TRBV5-6,CASSGGTGVLYEQYF
TRBJ2-7,TRBV2,CASSELQVTISYEQYF
TRBJ2-7,TRBV10-2,CATETGGFDEQYF
TRBJ1-2,TRBV6-6,CVTAGMDTNYGYTF
TRBJ2-1,TRBV27,CASSPRTGKGEQFF
TRBJ2-2,TRBV18,CASSGGGPRELFF
TRBJ1-3,TRBV11-3,CASSLGLLPCTIYF
TRBJ1-1,TRBV4-1,CASSQSGQGDTEAFF
TRBJ1-1,TRBV28,CASSQRTEAFF
TRBJ1-6,TRBV2,CASRRDRGYTPLHF
TRBJ2-7,TRBV6-2/TRBV6-3,CASSSRGAGVLEQYF
TRBJ1-5,TRBV7-2,CASSLGPGDQPQHF
TRBJ1-2,TRBV30,CAWRFGPKGYRGQSILSTTGYTF
TRBJ2-3,TRBV7-8,CASSPLTITDTQYF
TRBJ1-1,TRBV5-1,CASSSTGRGNTEAFF
TRBJ1-6,TRBV27,CASSLKGASYNSPLHF
TRBJ2-6,TRBV7-9,CASSPGQDLAGANVLTF
TRBJ1-1,TRBV10-1,CASTPGTVNTEAFF
TRBJ2-1,TRBV2,CASSDPTLRAGGYNEQFF
TRBJ2-4,TRBV6-5,CASSTRGGQNIQYF
TRBJ1-1,TRBV12-3/TRBV12-4,CASSRVKGTEAFF
TRBJ2-7,TRBV2,CASSPSRGQGHAYEQYF
TRBJ1-4,TRBV2,CASSGRRLANEKLFF
TRBJ2-1,TRBV15,CAAASGGRNEQFF
TRBJ2-3,TRBV10-3,CAISETERQTQYF
TRBJ1-2,TRBV24-1,CATSDYDNDYGYTF
TRBJ2-3,TRBV5-5,CASSPDRSSTDTQYF
TRBJ1-1,TRBV12-3/TRBV12-4,CASSLGGPYEAFF
TRBJ1-2,TRBV5-1,CASSLEPSGQSYGYTF
TRBJ2-7,TRBV2,CASSGQAYEQYF
TRBJ2-1,TRBV24-1,CATSSTTGKQFF
TRBJ2-7,TRBV6-5,CASRREGSYEQYF
TRBJ1-5,TRBV9,CASSVGVNQPQHF
TRBJ2-1,TRBV6-5,CASRISGGARNEQFF
TRBJ2-2,TRBV5-1,CASSFSHYGDTGELFF
TRBJ2-7,TRBV5-1,CASSLHLSYEQYF
TRBJ2-1,TRBV19,CASSSRGGYYEQFF
TRBJ2-7,TRBV19,CASSSQSRGGGGSYEQYF
TRBJ2-1,TRBV30,CAWSVGLAGGWNEQFF
TRBJ2-2,TRBV29-1,CSVIPSGTSGELFF
TRBJ1-5,TRBV19,CASGGTGNQPQHF
TRBJ2-2,TRBV14,CASSQLAGKGGELFF
TRBJ2-7,TRBV6-5,CASSRDRGKFYEQYF
TRBJ2-2,TRBV19,CASSLNPRGDTGELFF
TRBJ2-3,TRBV29-1,CSVVPVPGTDTQYF
TRBJ2-1,TRBV2,CASSPGLAGGLNEQFF
TRBJ2-7,TRBV15,CATTRTGSSYEQYF
TRBJ2-7,TRBV6-6,CASKDPGTHGEQYF
TRBJ2-2,TRBV2,CASSLDSLMNTGELFF
TRBJ1-6,TRBV6-5,CASRKTGENSPLHF
TRBJ2-1,TRBV12-3/TRBV12-4,CASSQGNEQFF
TRBJ2-7,TRBV10-1,CASSGVAGAYEQYF
TRBJ2-1,TRBV5-1,CASSKGQGAYNEQFF
TRBJ1-1,TRBV7-9,CASSLGQEDTEAFF
TRBJ1-2,TRBV15,CATSVRDRGHYGYTF
TRBJ2-5,TRBV24-1,CATSSAGGGETQYF